This is a list of T cell receptor beta chains from one sample in a study of T cell responses to AZD1222 COVID-19 vaccine. Assay: immunoSEQ multiplex PCR; the TCRdb copy retains only in-frame clones and omits some. Of about 150,000 clones detected, about 89% appear once; the ten largest clones hold around 4.9%. Sequenced material: peripheral blood, taken on day 0 of AZD1222 vaccination. These receptors all come from an adult in good health. Each CDR3 is given with its conserved first and last residue. A D gene is named only where the DNA matches it firmly. Some rows mark clone size as missing; the rest say once, few, many or name a class of expanded clone.

D gene | J gene | V gene | clone size | CDR3 DNA | CDR3 protein
TRBD1 | TRBJ2-7 | TRBV5-1 | . | TGCGCCAGCAGAAGGGTAGGACAGGGCTACGAGCAGTACTTC | CASRRVGQGYEQYF
TRBD1 | TRBJ1-1 | TRBV7-2 | . | TGTGCCAGCAGCTTGCGACAGGGATACACTGAAGCTTTCTTT | CASSLRQGYTEAFF
. | TRBJ2-7 | TRBV6-2/TRBV6-3 | . | TGTGCCAGCAGTTGGCAGGGGCCCTACGAGCAGTACTTC | CASSWQGPYEQYF
. | TRBJ2-7 | TRBV5-4 | few | TGTGCCAGCAGCCCGGGAGTTTCCTACGAGCAGTACTTC | CASSPGVSYEQYF
TRBD1 | TRBJ1-1 | TRBV2 | . | TGTGCCAGCAGACGGGACAGGAACACTGAAGCTTTCTTT | CASRRDRNTEAFF
. | TRBJ1-3 | TRBV6-6 | . | TGTGCCAGCACCCCACGGGGGAGGGGAAACACCATATATTTT | CASTPRGRGNTIYF
. | TRBJ1-2 | TRBV21-1 | . | TGTGCCAGCAGCCCCCAGGTGGGGTGGAGGGGCTACACCTTC | CASSPQVGWRGYTF
. | TRBJ2-3 | TRBV7-9 | . | TGTGCCAGCAGCTTAGGAACGGGAGTTACCATACGCACAGATACGCAGTATTTT | CASSLGTGVTIRTDTQYF
TRBD2 | TRBJ2-2 | TRBV9 | . | TGTGCCAGCAGCGCGACTAGCGGGAGGGTTGCCGGGGAGCTGTTTTTT | CASSATSGRVAGELFF
TRBD1 | TRBJ2-6 | TRBV19 | . | TGTGCCAGTAGTACGGGGACAGCTGGGGCCAACGTCCTGACTTTC | CASSTGTAGANVLTF
TRBD1 | TRBJ2-4 | TRBV7-2 | . | TGTGCCAGCAGCCTCGGACAGGGGCAAAACATTCAGTACTTC | CASSLGQGQNIQYF
TRBD1 | TRBJ1-5 | TRBV28 | . | TGTGCCAGCAGTTTTTTAGGGAGGGGGCGGACCAATCAGCCCCAGCATTTT | CASSFLGRGRTNQPQHF
. | TRBJ1-1 | TRBV25-1 | . | TGTGCCAGCAGTGGGAGTCCCAGGCGGGTCCCGGCTTTCTTT | CASSGSPRRVPAFF
. | TRBJ1-2 | TRBV4-1 | . | TGCGCCAGCAGAAGGACGGCGAGAATTCTAAACTATGGCTACACCTTC | CASRRTARILNYGYTF
. | TRBJ1-4 | TRBV18 | once | TGTGCCAGCTCACCGGCGCAGACAACTAATGAAAAACTGTTTTTT | CASSPAQTTNEKLFF
. | TRBJ1-2 | TRBV18 | . | TGTGCCAGCTCACAGTTTGAGGGAAACTATGGCTACACCTTC | CASSQFEGNYGYTF
. | TRBJ2-3 | TRBV19 | . | TGTGCCAGTAGTCCATTCACAGATACGCAGTATTTT | CASSPFTDTQYF
. | TRBJ1-1 | TRBV7-9 | . | TGTGCCAGCAGCTTAGACACGAACACTGAAGCTTTCTTT | CASSLDTNTEAFF
. | TRBJ1-2 | TRBV7-2 | . | TGTGCCAGCAGCTTGAATTGGCGTTCGGGCGGCTACACCTTC | CASSLNWRSGGYTF
. | TRBJ2-7 | TRBV7-6 | . | TGTGCCAGCAGCCAGGGGGGGTCCTACGAGCAGTACTTC | CASSQGGSYEQYF
TRBD1 | TRBJ2-7 | TRBV28 | once | TGTGCCAGCAGTTCGGGACAGGGGGGCGAGCAGTACTTC | CASSSGQGGEQYF
. | TRBJ1-4 | TRBV9 | . | TGTGCCAGCAGCGGGGTTGGTTTTAATGAAAAACTGTTTTTT | CASSGVGFNEKLFF
. | TRBJ1-2 | TRBV6-5 | . | TGTGCCAGCAGGGGAGGGACAAGCTATGGCTACACCTTC | CASRGGTSYGYTF
. | TRBJ1-5 | TRBV6-5 | . | TGTGCCAGCAGCGCGCTAGTAGGGGTCGGGCAGCCCCAGCATTTT | CASSALVGVGQPQHF
TRBD2 | TRBJ2-1 | TRBV5-1 | . | TGCGCCAGCAGCCCACGGACTAGCGGATCTCTAAGCTCCTACAATGAGCAGTTCTTC | CASSPRTSGSLSSYNEQFF